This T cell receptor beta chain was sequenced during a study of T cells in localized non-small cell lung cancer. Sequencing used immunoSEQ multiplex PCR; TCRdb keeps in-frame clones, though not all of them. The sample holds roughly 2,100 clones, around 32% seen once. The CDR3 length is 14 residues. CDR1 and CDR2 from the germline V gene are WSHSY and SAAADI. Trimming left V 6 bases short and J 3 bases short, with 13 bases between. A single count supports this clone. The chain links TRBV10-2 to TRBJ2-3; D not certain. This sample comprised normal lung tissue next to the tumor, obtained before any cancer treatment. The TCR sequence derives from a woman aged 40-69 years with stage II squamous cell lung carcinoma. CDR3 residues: CASRNSLGTDTQYF. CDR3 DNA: TGCGCCAGCAGGAACTCCTTAGGTACAGATACGCAGTATTTT.